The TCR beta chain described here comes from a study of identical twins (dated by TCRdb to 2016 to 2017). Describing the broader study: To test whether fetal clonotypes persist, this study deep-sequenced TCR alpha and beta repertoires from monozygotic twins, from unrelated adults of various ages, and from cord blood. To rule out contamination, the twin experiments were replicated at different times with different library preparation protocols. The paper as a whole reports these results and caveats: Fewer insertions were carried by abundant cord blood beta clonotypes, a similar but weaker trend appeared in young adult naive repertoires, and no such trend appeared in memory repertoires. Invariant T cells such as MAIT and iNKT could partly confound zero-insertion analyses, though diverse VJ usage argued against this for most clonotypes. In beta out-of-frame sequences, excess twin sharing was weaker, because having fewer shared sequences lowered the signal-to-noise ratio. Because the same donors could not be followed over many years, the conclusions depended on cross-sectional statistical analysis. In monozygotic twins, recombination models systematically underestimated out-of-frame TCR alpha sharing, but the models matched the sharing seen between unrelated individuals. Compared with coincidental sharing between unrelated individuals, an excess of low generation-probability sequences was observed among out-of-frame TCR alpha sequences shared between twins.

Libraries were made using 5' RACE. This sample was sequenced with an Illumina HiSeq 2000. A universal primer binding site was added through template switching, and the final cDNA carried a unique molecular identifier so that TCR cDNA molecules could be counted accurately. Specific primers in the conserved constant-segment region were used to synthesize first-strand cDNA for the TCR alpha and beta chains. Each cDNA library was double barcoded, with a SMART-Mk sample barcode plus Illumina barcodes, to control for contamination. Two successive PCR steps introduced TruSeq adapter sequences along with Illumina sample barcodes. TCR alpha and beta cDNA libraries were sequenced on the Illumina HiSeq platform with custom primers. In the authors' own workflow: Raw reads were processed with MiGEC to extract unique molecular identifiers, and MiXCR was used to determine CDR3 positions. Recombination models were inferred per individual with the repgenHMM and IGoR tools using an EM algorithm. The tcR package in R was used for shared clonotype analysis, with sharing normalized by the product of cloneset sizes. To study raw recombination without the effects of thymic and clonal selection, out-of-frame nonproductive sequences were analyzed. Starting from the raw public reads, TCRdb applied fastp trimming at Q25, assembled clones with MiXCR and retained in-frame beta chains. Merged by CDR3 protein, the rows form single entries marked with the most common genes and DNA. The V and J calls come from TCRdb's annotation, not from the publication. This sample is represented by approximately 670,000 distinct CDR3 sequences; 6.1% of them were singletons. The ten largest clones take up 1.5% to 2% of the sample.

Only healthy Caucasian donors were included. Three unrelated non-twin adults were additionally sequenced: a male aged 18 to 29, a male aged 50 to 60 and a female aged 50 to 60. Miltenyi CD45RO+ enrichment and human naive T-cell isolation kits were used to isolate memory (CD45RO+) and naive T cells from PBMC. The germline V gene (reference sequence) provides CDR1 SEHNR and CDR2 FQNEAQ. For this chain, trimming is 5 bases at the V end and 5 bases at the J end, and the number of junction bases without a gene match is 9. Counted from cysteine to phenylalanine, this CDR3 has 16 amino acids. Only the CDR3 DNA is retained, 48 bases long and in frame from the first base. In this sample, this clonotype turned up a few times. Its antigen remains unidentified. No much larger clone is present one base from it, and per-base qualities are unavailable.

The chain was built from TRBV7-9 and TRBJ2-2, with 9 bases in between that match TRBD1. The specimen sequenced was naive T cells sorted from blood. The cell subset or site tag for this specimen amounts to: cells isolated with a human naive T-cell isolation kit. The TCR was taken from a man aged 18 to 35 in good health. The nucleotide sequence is TGTGCCAGCAGCCCGAACAGGGGGCGAGGAACCGGGGAGCTGTTTTTT. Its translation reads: CASSPNRGRGTGELFF.